Described below is a single T cell receptor beta chain sequence and its context. The antigen it binds to is not known. Base qualities are not at hand, and no much larger clone is one base apart. This sample is part of a study of blood T cell repertoires in COVID-19 (dated by TCRdb to the early 2020s). Regarding the study in general: Samples covering the acute and convalescent phases of COVID-19 were provided by collaborators in the United States, Italy and Spain. Where available, HLA class I and class II types were obtained from metadata supplied by the sample provider rather than from assay-based typing. The dataset comprised deeply sampled blood TCRbeta repertoires from subjects exposed to, actively infected with, or recovered from COVID-19. The repertoires were made available in a free public database intended to serve as a resource for research on the immune response to SARS-CoV-2. The samples were drawn from the first 160 participants of the ongoing ImmuneRACE study and from over 950 subjects provided by 6 global collaborators. The prospective study material was composed of cDNA or gDNA derived from T cells, B-cell-depleted T cells, or PBMCs. The sample metadata nearly always contained a de-identified subject ID, COVID-19 status, age in years and sex. Results and caveats for the whole study, not just this receptor: How much clinical and demographic metadata was included differed by source and by participant, and the metadata was provided uncurated.

A second Seattle source provided samples from volunteer blood donors who had recovered from COVID-19. Collaborating institutions collected whole blood in K2EDTA tubes following their own protocols. For TCRbeta analysis, collaborators shipped samples as frozen whole blood, isolated PBMCs, or DNA extracted from either of those sample types. The germline V gene yields SGHTA for CDR1 and FQGNSA for CDR2. Inclusive of the bounding cysteine and phenylalanine, the CDR3 is 13 residues long. Only the CDR3 portion is preserved as DNA: 39 bases, with reading frame beginning at the first base. Unmatched junction bases come to 5, with V trimmed by 5 bases and J by 8 bases. TCRbeta CDR3 regions were amplified from genomic DNA by means of the immunoSEQ Assay, a bias-controlled multiplex PCR. As for the original processing: Within the assay, amplification of reference gene primers was used to estimate how many nucleated cells each sample contained. Sequence reads were collapsed and filtered to measure the absolute abundance of every unique TCRbeta CDR3 rearrangement. For each sample, productive Simpson clonality was calculated as the square root of Simpson's diversity index across productive rearrangements. Entries here come from immuneACCESS through TCRdb and include only in-frame sequences with V and J called. Some clones fail to appear in such tables; in the studies checked, an unresolved V gene covers under half of the shortfall, and the cause of the remainder is unknown. That table supplies the V and J calls and clone size; D and trimming were determined from the DNA. This sample gives 190,000 or so clones in total; 87% of them show up just once. About 6% of the sample is held by the ten biggest clonotypes.

Sequenced: peripheral blood. The receptor was derived from a man in his sixties who had recovered from COVID-19. Here the chain combines TRBV7-2 and TRBJ1-4, with 7 middle bases fitting TRBD1. The DNA sequence is TGTGCCAGCAGCGCAGGGGGACAAGAAAAACTGTTTTTT. Translated, it reads CASSAGGQEKLFF.